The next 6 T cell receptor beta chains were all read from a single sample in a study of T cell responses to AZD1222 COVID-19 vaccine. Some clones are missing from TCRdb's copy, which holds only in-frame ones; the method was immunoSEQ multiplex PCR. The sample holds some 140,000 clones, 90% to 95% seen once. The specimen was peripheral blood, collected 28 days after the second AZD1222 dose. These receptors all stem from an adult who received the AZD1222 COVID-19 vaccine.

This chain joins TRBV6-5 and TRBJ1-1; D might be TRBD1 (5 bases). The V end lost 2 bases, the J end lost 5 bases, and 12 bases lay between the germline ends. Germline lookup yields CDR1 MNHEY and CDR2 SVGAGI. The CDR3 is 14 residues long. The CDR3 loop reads CASSYGTSGTEAFF. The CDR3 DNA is TGTGCCAGCAGTTACGGTACATCAGGGACTGAAGCTTTCTTT.

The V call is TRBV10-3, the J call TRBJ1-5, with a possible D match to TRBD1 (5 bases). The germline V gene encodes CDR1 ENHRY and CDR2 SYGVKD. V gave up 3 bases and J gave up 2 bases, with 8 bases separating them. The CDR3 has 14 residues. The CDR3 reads CAISERDGNQPQHF. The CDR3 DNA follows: TGTGCCATCAGTGAACGGGACGGCAATCAGCCCCAGCATTTT.

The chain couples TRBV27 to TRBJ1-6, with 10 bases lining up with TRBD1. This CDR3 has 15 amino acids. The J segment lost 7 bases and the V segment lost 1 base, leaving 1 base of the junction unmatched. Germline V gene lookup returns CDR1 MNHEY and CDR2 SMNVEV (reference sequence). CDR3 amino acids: CASSLWTGGNSPLHF. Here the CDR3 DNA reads TGTGCCAGCAGTTTATGGACAGGGGGAAATTCACCCCTCCACTTT.

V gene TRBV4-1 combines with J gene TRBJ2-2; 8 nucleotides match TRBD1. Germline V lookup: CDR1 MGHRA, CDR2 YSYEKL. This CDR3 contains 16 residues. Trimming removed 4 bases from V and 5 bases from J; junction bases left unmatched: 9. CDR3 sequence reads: CASSRGDRRDTGELFF. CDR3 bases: TGCGCCAGCAGCCGGGGGGACAGGAGGGATACCGGGGAGCTGTTTTTT.

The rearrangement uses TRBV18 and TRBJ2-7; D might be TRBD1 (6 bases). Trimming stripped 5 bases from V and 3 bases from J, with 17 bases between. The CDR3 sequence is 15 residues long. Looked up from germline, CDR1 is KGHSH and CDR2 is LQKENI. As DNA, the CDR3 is TGTGCCAGCTCAATCACTTCCGGACAGATCTACGAGCAGTACTTC. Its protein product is CASSITSGQIYEQYF.

Here the CDR3 reads CASSLGGGSNQPQHF. The CDR3 nucleotides read TGTGCCAGCAGCTTAGGGGGGGGAAGTAATCAGCCCCAGCATTTT. This chain uses TRBV7-9 with TRBJ1-5, with D possibly being TRBD1 (5 bases). From germline, CDR1 is SEHNR and CDR2 FQNEAQ (reference sequence). Trimming left V 1 base short and J 4 bases short, with 11 bases between. The length of the CDR3 is 15 residues.